A single T cell receptor (beta chain) is shown here with its context. What it binds is unknown. These data belong to a study of T cell responses to AZD1222 COVID-19 vaccine. Findings and limits, study-wide: Among AZD1222 vaccinees, only six or seven were seropositive at baseline. A mostly white British donor set with more females was recruited, and clonal diversity was possibly underestimated. In all cases, repertoires were sampled only after the peak T cell response.

Pooled samples include second doses given at about 4 or 12 weeks. The V and J ends lost 1 base and 4 bases respectively, with 3 bases between them. This CDR3 has 11 residues. The germline V gene has CDR1 GTSNPN and CDR2 SVGIG (reference sequence). Produced via immunoSEQ multiplex PCR; TCRdb's table is partial and in-frame only. The profile covers roughly 150,000 clones, with 90% to 95% appearing a single time and 4.5% to 5.5% taken by the ten largest. The input for sequencing was peripheral blood, taken 28 days after the second AZD1222 dose. The chain combines TRBV30 with TRBJ2-3; D is uncertain. The origin of this receptor is an adult who received the AZD1222 COVID-19 vaccine. The CDR3, as DNA: TGTGCCTGGAGTGGGTCAGATACGCAGTATTTT. Encoded protein: CAWSGSDTQYF.